This paragraph reports one T cell receptor (beta chain). The target of this receptor is not known. No qualities accompany the bases; no much larger clone lies one base away. The data were taken from a study of CXCR3 chemokines and chemotherapy response in bladder cancer (dated by TCRdb to the early 2020s). A note on the overall study: Whether chemotherapy response in human bladder cancer was predicted by intratumoral CXCR3 chemokine system activity was examined in the study.

Including cysteine and phenylalanine, the CDR3 has 16 amino acids. Only the CDR3 region is kept as DNA, spanning 48 bases read in frame from base 1. CDR1 and CDR2 were assigned from the germline V gene as ENHRY and SYGVKD. Clipping removes 3 bases from V and 0 bases from J, with 7 as the unmatched junction base count. Libraries were prepared through PCR. The sample was run on an Illumina HiSeq 2500. Starting from the raw public reads, TCRdb applied fastp trimming at Q25, assembled clones with MiXCR and retained in-frame beta chains. Entries are consolidated by CDR3 protein sequence, retaining the most common genes and DNA. Across this sample there are more than 10,000 distinct CDR3 sequences, with around 11% seen only once. Roughly 27% of the sample is in the top ten clones.

The sample was acquired from a patient whose treatment included neoadjuvant chemotherapy. The chain links TRBV10-3 with TRBJ2-7; TRBD1 agrees with 8 junctional bases. The TCR was taken from a human donor with bladder cancer that did not respond to neoadjuvant chemotherapy. The nucleotides are TGTGCCATCAGTGACCCGGGACAGGCGACCTCCTACGAGCAGTACTTC. The resulting protein is CAISDPGQATSYEQYF.